A single sample gave rise to the 6 T cell receptor beta chains below, sequenced in a study of blood T cells in healthy people across ages. Together with a sample-barcoded 5' primer, a J-beta primer mix was included in a second PCR lasting roughly 6 to 12 cycles. TCRdb passed the 5' RACE reads through MiXCR, listing each CDR3 protein once. The sample carries hundreds of thousands of distinct CDR3 sequences, approximately 49% recorded once. Sequencing was done on a sample of blood. The receptor source for this set is a woman aged 55-70 years in good health.

This rearrangement joins TRBV29-1 to TRBJ2-5, with D maybe TRBD1 (5 bases). The V end was cut by 3 bases, the J end by 11 bases, with 22 bases between. Germline V CDR1 and CDR2: SQVTM, ANQGSEA. The CDR3 is 14 amino acids. The CDR3 region is CSVEGGGHYNEQYF. The CDR3 region has the DNA TGCAGCGTTGAGGGCGGTGGACACTACAATGAGCAGTACTTC.

V gene TRBV7-2 combines with J gene TRBJ2-1; 7 bases match TRBD1. V was pared by 5 bases and J by 2 bases, with 6 bases of the junction left unmatched. This CDR3 region has 15 residues. In germline, CDR1 is SGHTA, CDR2 FQGNSA. CDR3 region: CASSPRQGTYNEQFF. The DNA of the CDR3 is TGTGCCAGCAGCCCCCGACAGGGTACCTACAATGAGCAGTTCTTC.

The chain uses TRBV30 and TRBJ2-7, with TRBD1 as a possible D gene (6 bases). Per the germline V gene, CDR1 is GTSNPN and CDR2 is SVGIG (reference sequence). This CDR3 is 13 amino acids long. Trimming stripped 3 bases from V and 6 bases from J, with 15 bases between. CDR3: CAWSQGPISEQYF. CDR3 DNA sequence: TGTGCCTGGAGCCAGGGGCCGATTAGCGAGCAGTACTTC.

This clonotype was seen a handful of times. CDR3 sequence: CASSYMNTEAFF. The CDR3 DNA reads as TGTGCCAGCAGTTACATGAACACTGAAGCTTTCTTT. The V gene is TRBV12-3 or TRBV12-4, the J gene TRBJ1-1; no reliable D call. Trimming stripped 4 bases from V and 0 bases from J, with 3 bases between. The CDR3 runs to 12 residues.

The genes are TRBV5-1 and TRBJ2-1, with TRBD2 matching 11 bases. CDR3 length equals 17 residues. The V segment lost 4 bases and the J segment 5 bases; nucleotides outside the gene matches: 11. Looked up from germline, CDR1 is SGHRS and CDR2 is YFSETQ. The CDR3 spells CASSVRLGTSGDNEQFF. DNA of the CDR3: TGCGCCAGCAGCGTGCGCCTTGGGACTAGCGGAGACAATGAGCAGTTCTTC.

This chain joins TRBV18 and TRBJ2-1, with 7 bases matching TRBD2. Germline lookup yields CDR1 KGHSH and CDR2 LQKENI. V was pared by 3 bases and J by 4 bases, with 6 bases of the junction left unmatched. The CDR3 extends over 15 amino acids. In nucleotides, the CDR3 is TGTGCCAGCTCACCGGGGGAGGGCCTTTACAATGAGCAGTTCTTC. Protein sequence: CASSPGEGLYNEQFF.